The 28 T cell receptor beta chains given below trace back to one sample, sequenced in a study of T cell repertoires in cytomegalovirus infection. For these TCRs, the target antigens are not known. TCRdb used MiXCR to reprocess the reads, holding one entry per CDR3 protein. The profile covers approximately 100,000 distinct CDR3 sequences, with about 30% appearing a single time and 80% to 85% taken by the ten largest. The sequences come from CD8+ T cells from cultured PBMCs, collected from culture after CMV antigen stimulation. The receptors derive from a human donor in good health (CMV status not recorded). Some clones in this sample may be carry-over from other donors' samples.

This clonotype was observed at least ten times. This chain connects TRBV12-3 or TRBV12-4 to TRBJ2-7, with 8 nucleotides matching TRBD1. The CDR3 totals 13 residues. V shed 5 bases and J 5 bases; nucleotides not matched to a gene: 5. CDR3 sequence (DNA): TGTGCCAGCAGTGCCCCGACAGGGGACGAGCAGTACTTC. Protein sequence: CASSAPTGDEQYF.

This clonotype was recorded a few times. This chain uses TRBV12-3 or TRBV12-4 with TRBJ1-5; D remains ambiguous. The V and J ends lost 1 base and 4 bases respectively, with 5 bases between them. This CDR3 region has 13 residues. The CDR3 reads CASSLVRNQPQHF. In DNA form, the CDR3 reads TGTGCCAGCAGTTTAGTGAGGAATCAGCCCCAGCATTTT.

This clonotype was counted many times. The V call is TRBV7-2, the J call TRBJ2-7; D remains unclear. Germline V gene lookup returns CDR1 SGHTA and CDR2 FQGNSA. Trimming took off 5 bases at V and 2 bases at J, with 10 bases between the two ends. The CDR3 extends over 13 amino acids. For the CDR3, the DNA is TGTGCCAGCAGCCACGGGTCTACCTACGAGCAGTACTTC. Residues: CASSHGSTYEQYF.

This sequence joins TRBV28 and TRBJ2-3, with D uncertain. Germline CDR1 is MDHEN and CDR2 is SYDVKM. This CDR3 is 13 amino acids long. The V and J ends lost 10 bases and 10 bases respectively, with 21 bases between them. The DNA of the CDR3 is TGTGCCAACAGCCAACGCCTATTAAGGGCGCAGTATTTT. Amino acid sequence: CANSQRLLRAQYF.

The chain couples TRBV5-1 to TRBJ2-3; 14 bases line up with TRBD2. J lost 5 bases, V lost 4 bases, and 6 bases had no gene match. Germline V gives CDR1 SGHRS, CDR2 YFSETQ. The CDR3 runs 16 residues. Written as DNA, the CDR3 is TGCGCCAGCAGCCCCGGACTAGCGGGGGGTAAAGATACGCAGTATTTT. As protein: CASSPGLAGGKDTQYF.

The CDR3 nucleotides read TGCGCCAGCAGCCAAGATTCGGGGTTTGAAGCTTTCTTT. Its translation: CASSQDSGFEAFF. J is TRBJ1-1 and V is TRBV4-1; D remains unclear. With 0 bases removed from V and 7 bases from J, the gap between germline ends came to 9 bases. This CDR3 is 13 amino acids long. CDR1 and CDR2 from the germline V gene are MGHRA and YSYEKL.

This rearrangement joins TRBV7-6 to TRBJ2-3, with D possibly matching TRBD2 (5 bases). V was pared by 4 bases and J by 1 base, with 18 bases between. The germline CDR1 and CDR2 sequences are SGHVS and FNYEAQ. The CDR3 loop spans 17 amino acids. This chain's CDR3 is CASSSSTTLFGTDTQYF. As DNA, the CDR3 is TGTGCCAGCAGCTCATCGACTACACTATTTGGCACAGATACGCAGTATTTT. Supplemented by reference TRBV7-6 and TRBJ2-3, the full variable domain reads GAGVSQSPRYKVTKRGQDVALRCDPISGHVSLYWYRQALGQGPEFLTYFNYEAQQDKSGLPNDRFSAERPEGSISTLTIQRTEQRDSAMYRCASSSSTTLFGTDTQYFGPGTRLTVL.

The CDR3 region is CASSIGRGWIDTQYF. CDR3 coding DNA: TGTGCCAGTAGTATCGGACGGGGGTGGATAGATACGCAGTATTTT. The rearrangement links TRBV19 to TRBJ2-3, with D possibly TRBD2 on 6 matching bases. Germline V gene lookup returns CDR1 LNHDA and CDR2 SQIVND (reference sequence). The CDR3 runs 15 residues. Trimming cost V 3 bases and J 5 bases, with 15 bases left between them.

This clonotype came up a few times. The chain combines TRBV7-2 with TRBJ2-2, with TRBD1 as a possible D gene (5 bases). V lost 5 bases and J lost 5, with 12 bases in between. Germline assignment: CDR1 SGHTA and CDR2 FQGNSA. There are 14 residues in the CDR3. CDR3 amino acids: CASSQGIGTGELFF. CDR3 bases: TGTGCCAGCAGCCAGGGAATCGGGACCGGGGAGCTGTTTTTT.

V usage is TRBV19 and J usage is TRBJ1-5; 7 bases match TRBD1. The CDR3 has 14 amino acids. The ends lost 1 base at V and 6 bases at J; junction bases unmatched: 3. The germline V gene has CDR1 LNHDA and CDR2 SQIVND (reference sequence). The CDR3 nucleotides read TGTGCCAGTAGTATAGGGAGGGGGCTTCAGCCCCAGCATTTT. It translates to CASSIGRGLQPQHF.

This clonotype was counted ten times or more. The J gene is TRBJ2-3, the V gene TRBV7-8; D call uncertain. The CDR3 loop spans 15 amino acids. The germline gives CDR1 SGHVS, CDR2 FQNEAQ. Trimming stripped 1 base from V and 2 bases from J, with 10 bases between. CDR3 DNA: TGTGCCAGCAGCTTAGGCCAGGCGTTCACAGATACGCAGTATTTT. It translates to CASSLGQAFTDTQYF.

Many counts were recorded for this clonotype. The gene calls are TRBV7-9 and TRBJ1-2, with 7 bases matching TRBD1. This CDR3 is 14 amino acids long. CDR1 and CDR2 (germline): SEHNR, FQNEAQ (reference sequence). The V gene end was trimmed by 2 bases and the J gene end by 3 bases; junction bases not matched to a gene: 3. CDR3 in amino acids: CASSLQGVDYGYTF. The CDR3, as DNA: TGTGCCAGCAGCTTACAGGGGGTGGACTATGGCTACACCTTC.

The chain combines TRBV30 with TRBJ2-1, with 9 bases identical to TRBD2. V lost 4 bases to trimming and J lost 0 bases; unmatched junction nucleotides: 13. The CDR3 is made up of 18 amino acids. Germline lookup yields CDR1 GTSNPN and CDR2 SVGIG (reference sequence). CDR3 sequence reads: CAWTMGSGGLSSYNEQFF. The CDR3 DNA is TGTGCCTGGACCATGGGTAGCGGGGGCCTCAGCTCCTACAATGAGCAGTTCTTC.

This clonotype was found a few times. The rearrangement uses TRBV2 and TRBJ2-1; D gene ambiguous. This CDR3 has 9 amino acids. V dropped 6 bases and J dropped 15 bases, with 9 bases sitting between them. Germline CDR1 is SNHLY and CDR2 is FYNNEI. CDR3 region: CASREMGFF. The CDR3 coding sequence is TGTGCCAGCAGGGAAATGGGGTTCTTC.

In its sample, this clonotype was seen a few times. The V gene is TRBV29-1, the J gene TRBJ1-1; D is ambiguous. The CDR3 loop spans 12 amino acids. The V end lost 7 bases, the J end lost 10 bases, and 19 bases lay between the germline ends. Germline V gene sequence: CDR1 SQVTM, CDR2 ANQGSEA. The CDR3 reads CSAAHEPSGAFF. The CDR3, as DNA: TGCAGCGCAGCCCATGAACCAAGCGGAGCTTTCTTT.

Here the CDR3 reads CASSYERGDQETQYF. The CDR3 region has the DNA TGTGCCAGCAGTTACGAGCGGGGGGACCAAGAGACCCAGTACTTC. The V call is TRBV6-5, the J call TRBJ2-5; 9 bases are a match to TRBD2. Germline CDR1 reads MNHEY; CDR2 reads SVGAGI. V shed 2 bases, J shed 0 bases, and the junction held 1 base outside the gene matches. This CDR3 has 15 residues.

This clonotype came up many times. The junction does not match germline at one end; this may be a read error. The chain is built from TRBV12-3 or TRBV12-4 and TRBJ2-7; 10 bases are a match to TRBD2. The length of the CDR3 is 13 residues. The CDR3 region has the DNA TGTGCCAGCAGTTTAGCCGGGACTAGCGAGGAGTACTTC. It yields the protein CASSLAGTSEEYF.

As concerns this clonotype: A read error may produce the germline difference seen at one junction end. Here the CDR3 reads CASSLEAGVYDEALF. The CDR3 DNA sequence: TGTGCCAGCAGCTTAGAAGCGGGAGTTTACGATGAAGCTCTCTTT. The genes are TRBV7-8 and TRBJ1-1; D remains ambiguous. This CDR3 has 15 amino acids. Per germline, CDR1 SGHVS and CDR2 FQNEAQ.

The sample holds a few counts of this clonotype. DNA of the CDR3: TGCGCCAGCAGCCAAGTTACGGCGGACTATGGCTACACCTTC. Its translation is CASSQVTADYGYTF. The rearrangement links TRBV4-1 to TRBJ1-2, with D hard to call. Germline loops: CDR1 MGHRA, CDR2 YSYEKL. The CDR3 spans 14 residues. The ends were cut back, 1 base at V and 3 bases at J, with 9 bases in the middle.

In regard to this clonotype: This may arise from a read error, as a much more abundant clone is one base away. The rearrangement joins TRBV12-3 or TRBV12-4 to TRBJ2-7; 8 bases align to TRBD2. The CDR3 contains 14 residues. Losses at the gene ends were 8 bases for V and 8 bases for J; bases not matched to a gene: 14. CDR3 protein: CASGRGGPRDKQYF. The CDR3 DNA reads TGTGCCAGCGGCCGGGGGGGGCCGCGAGACAAGCAGTACTTC.

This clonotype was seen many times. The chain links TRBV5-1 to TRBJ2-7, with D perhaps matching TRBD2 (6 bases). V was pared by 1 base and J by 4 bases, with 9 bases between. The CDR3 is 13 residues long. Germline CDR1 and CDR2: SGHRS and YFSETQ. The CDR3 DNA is TGCGCCAGCAGCTTGTCCGCGGGGTACGAGCAGTACTTC. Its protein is CASSLSAGYEQYF.

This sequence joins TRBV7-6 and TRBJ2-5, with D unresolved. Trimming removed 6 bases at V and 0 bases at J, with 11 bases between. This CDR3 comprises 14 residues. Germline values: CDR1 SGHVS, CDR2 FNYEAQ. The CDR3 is CASRFGGNQETQYF. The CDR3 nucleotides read TGTGCCAGCAGATTCGGTGGGAACCAAGAGACCCAGTACTTC.

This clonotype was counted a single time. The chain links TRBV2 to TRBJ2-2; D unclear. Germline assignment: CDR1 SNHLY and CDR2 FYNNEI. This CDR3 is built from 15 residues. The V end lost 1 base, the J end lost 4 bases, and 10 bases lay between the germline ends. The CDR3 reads CASSEGIIGTGELFF. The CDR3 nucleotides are TGTGCCAGCAGTGAAGGGATCATCGGCACCGGGGAGCTGTTTTTT.

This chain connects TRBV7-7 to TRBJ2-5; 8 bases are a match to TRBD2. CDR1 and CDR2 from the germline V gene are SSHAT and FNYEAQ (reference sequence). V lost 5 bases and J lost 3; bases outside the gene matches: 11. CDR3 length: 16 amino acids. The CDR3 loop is CASSPWAAGGKETQYF. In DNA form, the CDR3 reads TGTGCCAGCAGCCCCTGGGCGGCGGGGGGTAAAGAGACCCAGTACTTC.

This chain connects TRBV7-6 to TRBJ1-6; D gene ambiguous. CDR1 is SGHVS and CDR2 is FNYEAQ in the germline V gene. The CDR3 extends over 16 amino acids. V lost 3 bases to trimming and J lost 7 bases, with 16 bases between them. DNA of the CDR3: TGTGCCAGCAGCTTGTCCCACCCCCGGGAGAATTCACCCCTCCACTTT. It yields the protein CASSLSHPRENSPLHF.

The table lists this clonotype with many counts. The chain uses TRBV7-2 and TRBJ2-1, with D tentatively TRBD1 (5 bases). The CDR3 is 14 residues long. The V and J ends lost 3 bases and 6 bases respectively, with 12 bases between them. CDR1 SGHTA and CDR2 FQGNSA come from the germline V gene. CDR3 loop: CASSFGRVGNEQFF. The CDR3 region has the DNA TGTGCCAGCAGCTTTGGCAGGGTAGGCAATGAGCAGTTCTTC.

The CDR3 sequence is CASSRLAGGPHEQFF. DNA for the CDR3: TGTGCCAGCAGTCGACTAGCGGGGGGGCCCCATGAGCAGTTCTTC. The chain joins TRBV6-6 to TRBJ2-1, with 14 positions matching TRBD2. Germline CDR1 and CDR2: MNHNY and SVGAGI (reference sequence). The CDR3 covers 15 residues. Germline trimming cut 5 bases from V and 8 bases from J; bases unmatched to any gene: 5.

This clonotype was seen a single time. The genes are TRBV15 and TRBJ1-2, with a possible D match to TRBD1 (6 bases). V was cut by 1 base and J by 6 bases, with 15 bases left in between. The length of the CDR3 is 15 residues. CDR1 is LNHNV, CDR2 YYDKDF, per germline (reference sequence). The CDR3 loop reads CATSRGWEGGDGYTF. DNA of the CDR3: TGTGCCACCAGCAGAGGCTGGGAGGGGGGAGATGGCTACACCTTC.